In this sample, the clone carrying this T cell receptor (beta chain) turned up many times. Relative to the germline gene, one junction end is altered; a read error may explain this. These data come from a study of neurological immune-mediated disorders. One entry per CDR3 protein, called by TCRdb with MiXCR from the 5' RACE reads. The data show 60,000 to 70,000 distinct CDR3 sequences, with roughly 5.6% seen just once and roughly 6% held by the top ten. The clonotype originates from a human donor with multiple sclerosis. The donor label of this sample is uncertain. The sequenced material came from PBMCs.

The CDR3 loop reads CASSLGQSTDTQYF. DNA for the CDR3: TGTGCCAGCAGCTTGGGGCAGAGCACAGATACGCAGTATTTT. This sequence joins TRBV5-1 and TRBJ2-3; D is perhaps TRBD1 (5 bases). The germline V gene has CDR1 SGHRS and CDR2 YFSETQ. CDR3 length: 14 residues.